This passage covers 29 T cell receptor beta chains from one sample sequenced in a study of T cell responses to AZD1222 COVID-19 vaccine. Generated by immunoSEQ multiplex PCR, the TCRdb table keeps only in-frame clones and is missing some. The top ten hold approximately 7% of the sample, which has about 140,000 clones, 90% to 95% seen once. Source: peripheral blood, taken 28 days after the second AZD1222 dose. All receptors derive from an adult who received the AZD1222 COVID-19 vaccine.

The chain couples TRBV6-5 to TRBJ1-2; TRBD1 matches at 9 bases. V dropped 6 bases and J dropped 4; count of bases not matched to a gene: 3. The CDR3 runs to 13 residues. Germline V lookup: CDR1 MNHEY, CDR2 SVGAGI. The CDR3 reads CASSRTGAYGYTF. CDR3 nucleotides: TGTGCCAGCAGCCGGACAGGGGCCTATGGCTACACCTTC.

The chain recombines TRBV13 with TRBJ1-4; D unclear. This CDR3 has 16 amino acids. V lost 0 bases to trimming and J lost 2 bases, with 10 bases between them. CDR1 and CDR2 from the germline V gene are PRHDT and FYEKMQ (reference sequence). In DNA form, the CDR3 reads TGTGCCAGCAGCTTAGGCCTAAGAGCGACTAATGAAAAACTGTTTTTT. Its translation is CASSLGLRATNEKLFF.

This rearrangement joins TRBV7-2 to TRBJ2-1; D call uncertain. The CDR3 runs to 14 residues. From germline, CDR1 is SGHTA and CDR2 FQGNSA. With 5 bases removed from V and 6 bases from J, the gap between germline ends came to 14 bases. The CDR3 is CASSPRRLTNEQFF. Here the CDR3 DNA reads TGTGCCAGCAGCCCACGCCGTCTGACCAATGAGCAGTTCTTC.

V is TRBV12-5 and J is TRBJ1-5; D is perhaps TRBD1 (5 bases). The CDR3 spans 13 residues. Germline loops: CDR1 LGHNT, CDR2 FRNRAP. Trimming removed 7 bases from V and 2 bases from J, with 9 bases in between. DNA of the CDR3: TGTGCTAGTGCCCGGGGGGGCAATCAGCCCCAGCATTTT. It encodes CASARGGNQPQHF.

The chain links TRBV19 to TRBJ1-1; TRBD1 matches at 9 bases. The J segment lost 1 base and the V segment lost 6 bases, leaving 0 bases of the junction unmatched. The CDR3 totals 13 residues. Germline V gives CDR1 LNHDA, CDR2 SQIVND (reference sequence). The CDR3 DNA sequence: TGTGCCAGTAGGACAGGGGGGAACACTGAAGCTTTCTTT. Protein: CASRTGGNTEAFF. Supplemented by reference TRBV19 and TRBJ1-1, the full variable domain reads DGGITQSPKYLFRKEGQNVTLSCEQNLNHDAMYWYRQDPGQGLRLIYYSQIVNDFQKGDIAEGYSVSREKKESFPLTVTSAQKNPTAFYLCASRTGGNTEAFFGQGTRLTVV.

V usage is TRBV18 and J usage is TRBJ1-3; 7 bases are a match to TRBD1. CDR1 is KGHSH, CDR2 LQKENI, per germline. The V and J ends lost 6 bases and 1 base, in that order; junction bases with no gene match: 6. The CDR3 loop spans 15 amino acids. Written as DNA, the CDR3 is TGTGCCAGCTCCGCGACAGGGTTTTCTGGAAACACCATATATTTT. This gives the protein CASSATGFSGNTIYF.

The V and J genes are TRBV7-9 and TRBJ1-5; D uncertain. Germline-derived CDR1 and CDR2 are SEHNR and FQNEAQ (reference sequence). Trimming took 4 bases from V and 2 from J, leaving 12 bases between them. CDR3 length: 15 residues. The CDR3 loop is CASSSDRTGNQPQHF. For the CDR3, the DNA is TGTGCCAGCAGCTCTGACCGGACGGGCAATCAGCCCCAGCATTTT. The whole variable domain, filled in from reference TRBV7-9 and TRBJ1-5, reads DTGVSQNPRHKITKRGQNVTFRCDPISEHNRLYWYRQTLGQGPEFLTYFQNEAQLEKSRLLSDRFSAERPKGSFSTLEIQRTEQGDSAMYLCASSSDRTGNQPQHFGDGTRLSIL.

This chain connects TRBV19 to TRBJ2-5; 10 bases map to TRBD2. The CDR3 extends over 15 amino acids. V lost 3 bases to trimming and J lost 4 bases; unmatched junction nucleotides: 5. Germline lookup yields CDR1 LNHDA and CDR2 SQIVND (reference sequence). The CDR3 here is CASSIQRGGSETQYF. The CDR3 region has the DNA TGTGCCAGTAGTATTCAGCGGGGGGGCTCAGAGACCCAGTACTTC. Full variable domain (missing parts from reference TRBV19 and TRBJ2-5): DGGITQSPKYLFRKEGQNVTLSCEQNLNHDAMYWYRQDPGQGLRLIYYSQIVNDFQKGDIAEGYSVSREKKESFPLTVTSAQKNPTAFYLCASSIQRGGSETQYFGPGTRLLVL.

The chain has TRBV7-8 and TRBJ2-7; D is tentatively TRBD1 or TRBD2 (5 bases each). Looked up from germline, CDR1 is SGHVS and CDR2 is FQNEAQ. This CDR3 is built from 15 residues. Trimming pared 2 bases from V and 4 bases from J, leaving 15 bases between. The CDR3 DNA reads TGTGCCAGCAGCTTAACCCCCGGGACGGATTACGAGCAGTACTTC. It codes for CASSLTPGTDYEQYF.

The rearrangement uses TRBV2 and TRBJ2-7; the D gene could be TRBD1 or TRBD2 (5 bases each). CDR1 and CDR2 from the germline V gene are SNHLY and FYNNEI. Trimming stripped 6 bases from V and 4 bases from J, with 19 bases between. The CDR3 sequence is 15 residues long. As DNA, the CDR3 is TGTGCCAGCAGCACAAATTGGGGGAAGGGGTACGAGCAGTACTTC. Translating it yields CASSTNWGKGYEQYF.

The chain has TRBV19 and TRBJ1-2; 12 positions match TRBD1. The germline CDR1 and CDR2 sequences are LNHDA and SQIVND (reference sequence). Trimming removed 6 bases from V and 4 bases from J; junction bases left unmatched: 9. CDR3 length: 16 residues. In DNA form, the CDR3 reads TGTGCCAGTAGCGTCGGGACAGGGGGCCTTGCCTATGGCTACACCTTC. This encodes CASSVGTGGLAYGYTF.

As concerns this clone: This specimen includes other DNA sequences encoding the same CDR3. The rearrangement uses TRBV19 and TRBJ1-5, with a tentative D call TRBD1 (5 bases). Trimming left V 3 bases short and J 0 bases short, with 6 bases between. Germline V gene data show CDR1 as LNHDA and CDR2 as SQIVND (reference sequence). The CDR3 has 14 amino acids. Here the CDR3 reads CASSITGSNQPQHF. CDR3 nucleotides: TGTGCCAGTAGTATCACAGGTAGCAATCAGCCCCAGCATTTT.

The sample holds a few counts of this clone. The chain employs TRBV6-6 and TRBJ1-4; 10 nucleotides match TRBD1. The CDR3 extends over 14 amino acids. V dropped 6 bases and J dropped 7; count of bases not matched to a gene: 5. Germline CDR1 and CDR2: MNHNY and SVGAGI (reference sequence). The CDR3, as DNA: TGTGCCAGCAGGCCGGGACAGGGGACTGAAAAACTGTTTTTT. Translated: CASRPGQGTEKLFF.

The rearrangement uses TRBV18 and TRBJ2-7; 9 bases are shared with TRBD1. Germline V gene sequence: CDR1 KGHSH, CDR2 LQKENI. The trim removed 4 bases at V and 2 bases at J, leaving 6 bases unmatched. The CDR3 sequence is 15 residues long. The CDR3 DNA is TGTGCCAGCTCACGAACCACAGGGGGCACCTACGAGCAGTACTTC. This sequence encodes CASSRTTGGTYEQYF.

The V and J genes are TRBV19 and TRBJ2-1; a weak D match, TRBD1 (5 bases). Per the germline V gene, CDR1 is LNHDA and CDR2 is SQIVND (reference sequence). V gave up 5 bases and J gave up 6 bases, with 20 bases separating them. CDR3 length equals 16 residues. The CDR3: CASSLSTRARPNEQFF. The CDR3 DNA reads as TGTGCCAGTAGTCTAAGTACCAGGGCCCGACCCAATGAGCAGTTCTTC.

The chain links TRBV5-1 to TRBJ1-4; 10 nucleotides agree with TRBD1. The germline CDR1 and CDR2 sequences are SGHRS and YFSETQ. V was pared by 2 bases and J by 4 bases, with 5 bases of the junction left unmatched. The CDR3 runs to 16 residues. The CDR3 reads CASSFRQGADNEKLFF. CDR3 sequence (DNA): TGCGCCAGCAGCTTTAGACAGGGGGCAGATAATGAAAAACTGTTTTTT.

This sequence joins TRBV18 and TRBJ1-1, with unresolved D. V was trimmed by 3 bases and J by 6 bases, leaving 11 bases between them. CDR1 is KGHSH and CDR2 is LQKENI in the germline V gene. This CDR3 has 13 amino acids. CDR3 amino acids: CASSPHPDAEAFF. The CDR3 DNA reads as TGTGCCAGCTCACCCCACCCGGATGCTGAAGCTTTCTTT.

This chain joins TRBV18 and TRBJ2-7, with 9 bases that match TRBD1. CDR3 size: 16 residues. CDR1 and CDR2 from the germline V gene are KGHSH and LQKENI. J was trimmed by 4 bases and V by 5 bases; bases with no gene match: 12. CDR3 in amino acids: CASSLRTGTGMYEQYF. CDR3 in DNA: TGTGCCAGCTCATTAAGAACCGGGACAGGGATGTACGAGCAGTACTTC. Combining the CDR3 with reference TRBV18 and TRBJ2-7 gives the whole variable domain NAGVMQNPRHLVRRRGQEARLRCSPMKGHSHVYWYRQLPEEGLKFMVYLQKENIIDESGMPKERFSAEFPKEGPSILRIQQVVRGDSAAYFCASSLRTGTGMYEQYFGPGTRLTVT.

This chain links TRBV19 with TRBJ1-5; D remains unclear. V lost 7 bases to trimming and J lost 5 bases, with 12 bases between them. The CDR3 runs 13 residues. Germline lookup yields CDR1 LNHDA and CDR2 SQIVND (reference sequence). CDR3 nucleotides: TGTGCCAGTAATTACCAAGGGCATCAGCCCCAGCATTTT. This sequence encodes CASNYQGHQPQHF.

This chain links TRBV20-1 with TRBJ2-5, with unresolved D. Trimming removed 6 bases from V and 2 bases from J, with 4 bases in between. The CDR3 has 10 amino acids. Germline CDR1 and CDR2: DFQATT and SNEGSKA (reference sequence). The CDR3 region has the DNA TGCAGTGCAACACAAGAGACCCAGTACTTC. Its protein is CSATQETQYF.

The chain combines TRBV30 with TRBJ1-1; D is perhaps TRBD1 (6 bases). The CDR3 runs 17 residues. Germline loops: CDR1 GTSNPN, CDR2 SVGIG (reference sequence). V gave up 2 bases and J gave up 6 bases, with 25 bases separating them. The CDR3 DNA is TGTGCCTGGAGTACCCTGGGGGGGCTTCAAACCGGGGCTGAAGCTTTCTTT. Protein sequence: CAWSTLGGLQTGAEAFF.

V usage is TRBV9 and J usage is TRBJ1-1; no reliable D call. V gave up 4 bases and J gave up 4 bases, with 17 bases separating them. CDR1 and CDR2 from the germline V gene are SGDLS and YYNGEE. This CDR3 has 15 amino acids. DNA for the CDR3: TGTGCCAGCAGCCCCCCCGGAGGAGTGAGCACTGAAGCTTTCTTT. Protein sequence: CASSPPGGVSTEAFF.

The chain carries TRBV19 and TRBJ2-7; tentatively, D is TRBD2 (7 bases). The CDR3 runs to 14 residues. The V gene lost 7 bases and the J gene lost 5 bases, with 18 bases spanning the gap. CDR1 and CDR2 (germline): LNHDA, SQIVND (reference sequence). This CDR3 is CASTGPGGGDEQYF. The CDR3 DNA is TGTGCCAGTACAGGGCCAGGAGGGGGGGACGAGCAGTACTTC.

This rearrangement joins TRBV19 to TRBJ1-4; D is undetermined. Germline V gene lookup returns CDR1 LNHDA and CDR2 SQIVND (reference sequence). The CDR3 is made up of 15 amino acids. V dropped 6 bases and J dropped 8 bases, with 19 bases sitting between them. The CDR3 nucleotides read TGTGCCAGTAGGACGACTCCAATGTTGGTCGAAAAACTGTTTTTT. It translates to CASRTTPMLVEKLFF.

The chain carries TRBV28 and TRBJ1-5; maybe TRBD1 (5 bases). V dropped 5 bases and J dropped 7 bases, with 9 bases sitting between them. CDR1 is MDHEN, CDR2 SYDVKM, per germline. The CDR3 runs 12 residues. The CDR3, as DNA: TGTGCCAGCAGTACCCGACAGCAGCCCCAGCATTTT. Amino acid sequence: CASSTRQQPQHF. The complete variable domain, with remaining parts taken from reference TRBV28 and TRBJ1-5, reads DVKVTQSSRYLVKRTGEKVFLECVQDMDHENMFWYRQDPGLGLRLIYFSYDVKMKEKGDIPEGYSVSREKKERFSLILESASTNQTSMYLCASSTRQQPQHFGDGTRLSIL.

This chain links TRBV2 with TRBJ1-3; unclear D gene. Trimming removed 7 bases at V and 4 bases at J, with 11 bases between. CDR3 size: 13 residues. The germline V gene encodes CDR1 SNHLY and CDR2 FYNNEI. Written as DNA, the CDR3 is TGTGCCAGCACTGTTGGGTCCGGAAACACCATATATTTT. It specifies CASTVGSGNTIYF.

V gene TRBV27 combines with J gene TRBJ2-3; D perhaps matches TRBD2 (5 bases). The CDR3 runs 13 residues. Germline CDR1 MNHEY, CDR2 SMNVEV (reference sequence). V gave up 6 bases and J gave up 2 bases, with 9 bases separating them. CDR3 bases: TGTGCCAGCAGCCGGGGAGTCACAGATACGCAGTATTTT. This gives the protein CASSRGVTDTQYF.

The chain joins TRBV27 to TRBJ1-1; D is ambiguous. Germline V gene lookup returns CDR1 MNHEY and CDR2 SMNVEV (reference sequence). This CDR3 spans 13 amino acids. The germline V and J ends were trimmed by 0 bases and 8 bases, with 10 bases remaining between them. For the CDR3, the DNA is TGTGCCAGCAGTTTATCGCTCGTTTCCGAAGCTTTCTTT. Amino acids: CASSLSLVSEAFF.

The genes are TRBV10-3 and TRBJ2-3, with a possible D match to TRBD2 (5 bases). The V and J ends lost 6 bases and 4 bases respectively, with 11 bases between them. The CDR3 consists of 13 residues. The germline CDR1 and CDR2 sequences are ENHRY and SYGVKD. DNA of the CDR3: TGTGCCATCAGCACTAGAAGTCCAGATACGCAGTATTTT. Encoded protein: CAISTRSPDTQYF.